The 23 T cell receptor beta chains in this list originate from one sample, sequenced in a study of radiotherapy plus CTLA-4 blockade in lung cancer. Sequenced by immunoSEQ multiplex PCR; TCRdb stores in-frame clones only, minus some. The sample shows 120,000 or so clones, roughly 80% of them seen only once. The source material was peripheral blood, sampled from a patient treated with radiotherapy plus ipilimumab. The receptors shown here come from a human donor with non-small cell lung cancer who had a partial response to radiotherapy plus ipilimumab.

This chain uses TRBV30 with TRBJ2-3; 11 bases fit TRBD2. Germline V gives CDR1 GTSNPN, CDR2 SVGIG (reference sequence). V lost 1 base, J lost 1 base, and 7 bases stayed unmatched. The CDR3 loop spans 17 amino acids. The CDR3 DNA is TGTGCCTGGAGTGACCATGTACTAGCGGGGGGCACAGATACGCAGTATTTT. Its protein product is CAWSDHVLAGGTDTQYF.

J is TRBJ1-3 and V is TRBV7-9; possibly TRBD1 for D (6 bases). V lost 1 base and J 0 bases, leaving 16 bases between the germline ends. Germline V gene data show CDR1 as SEHNR and CDR2 as FQNEAQ (reference sequence). This CDR3 contains 18 residues. The CDR3 spells CASSLETVGHLSGNTIYF. CDR3 in DNA: TGTGCCAGCAGCTTAGAAACGGTGGGACACCTCTCTGGAAACACCATATATTTT.

The chain uses TRBV9 and TRBJ1-1, with D possibly matching TRBD1 (6 bases). This CDR3 comprises 15 residues. Germline V lookup: CDR1 SGDLS, CDR2 YYNGEE. V was pared by 0 bases and J by 5 bases, with 14 bases between. The CDR3 DNA is TGTGCCAGCAGCGTAGCAGGCAGGGGATTGACTGAAGCTTTCTTT. Translating it yields CASSVAGRGLTEAFF. Looking up the rest from reference TRBV9 and TRBJ1-1 gives the full variable domain: DSGVTQTPKHLITATGQRVTLRCSPRSGDLSVYWYQQSLDQGLQFLIQYYNGEERAKGNILERFSAQQFPDLHSELNLSSLELGDSALYFCASSVAGRGLTEAFFGQGTRLTVV.

V gene TRBV28 combines with J gene TRBJ1-5, with D tentatively TRBD1 (6 bases). Looked up from germline, CDR1 is MDHEN and CDR2 is SYDVKM. Deletions cut 4 bases from V and 2 bases from J, with 9 bases between. CDR3 length: 14 amino acids. CDR3 DNA: TGTGCCAGCAGTTCAGACAGGCGCAATCAGCCCCAGCATTTT. Encoded protein: CASSSDRRNQPQHF.

The chain's CDR3 is CASSPTGGSFNQPQHF. The CDR3 DNA reads TGTGCCAGCAGTCCGACAGGGGGCTCCTTCAATCAGCCCCAGCATTTT. The rearrangement joins TRBV28 to TRBJ1-5, with 10 bases aligning to TRBD1. The CDR3 sequence is 16 residues long. The germline gives CDR1 MDHEN, CDR2 SYDVKM. Trimming at V came to 5 bases and at J to 3 bases, leaving 7 bases not matched to a gene. Complete variable domain (other parts from reference TRBV28 and TRBJ1-5): DVKVTQSSRYLVKRTGEKVFLECVQDMDHENMFWYRQDPGLGLRLIYFSYDVKMKEKGDIPEGYSVSREKKERFSLILESASTNQTSMYLCASSPTGGSFNQPQHFGDGTRLSIL.

This chain connects TRBV6-6 to TRBJ2-2; D might be TRBD2 (6 bases). Trimming stripped 8 bases from V and 6 bases from J, with 19 bases between. From germline, CDR1 is MNHNY and CDR2 SVGAGI (reference sequence). The CDR3 loop spans 15 amino acids. The CDR3 loop reads CASGEQGGRAGELFF. The CDR3 coding sequence is TGTGCCAGCGGTGAGCAGGGAGGAAGAGCCGGGGAGCTGTTTTTT.

This clone was counted a few times. The rearrangement joins TRBV6-5 to TRBJ1-1; maybe TRBD1 (5 bases). The CDR3 covers 13 residues. V lost 5 bases, J lost 3 bases, and 10 bases lay in between. Germline V gene lookup returns CDR1 MNHEY and CDR2 SVGAGI. In DNA form, the CDR3 reads TGTGCCAGCAGTACCCCAGGGCACACTGAAGCTTTCTTT. Translation: CASSTPGHTEAFF.

This sequence joins TRBV27 and TRBJ1-5, with a weak D call TRBD1 (6 bases). This CDR3 comprises 14 residues. The germline CDR1 and CDR2 sequences are MNHEY and SMNVEV (reference sequence). V was shortened by 0 bases and J by 5 bases, with 8 bases between the two germline ends. This CDR3 is CASSLSQGHQPQHF. The CDR3 region has the DNA TGTGCCAGCAGTTTATCACAGGGTCATCAGCCCCAGCATTTT.

This clone was counted only a few times. The gene calls are TRBV19 and TRBJ1-3, with D uncertain. Trimming cost V 5 bases and J 0 bases, with 8 bases left between them. This CDR3 is 14 amino acids long. Germline values: CDR1 LNHDA, CDR2 SQIVND (reference sequence). CDR3 DNA sequence: TGTGCCAGTAGTCCGGTCTTCTCTGGAAACACCATATATTTT. It yields the protein CASSPVFSGNTIYF.

In this sample, this clone turned up once. The chain's CDR3 is CATSRDGGSGSYEQYF. The CDR3 bases are TGTGCCACCAGCAGAGACGGCGGGAGTGGGTCCTACGAGCAGTACTTC. This chain links TRBV15 with TRBJ2-7; 7 bases are a match to TRBD2. There are 16 residues in the CDR3. J gave up 1 base and V 0 bases, and 6 bases lay outside the gene matches. The V gene's germline CDR1 is LNHNV and CDR2 YYDKDF (reference sequence).

This chain links TRBV18 with TRBJ2-1, with 11 bases aligning to TRBD2. Germline lookup yields CDR1 KGHSH and CDR2 LQKENI. Germline trimming cut 3 bases from V and 0 bases from J; bases unmatched to any gene: 1. CDR3 size: 16 residues. This chain's CDR3 is CASSPLAGGSYNEQFF. The DNA of the CDR3 is TGTGCCAGCTCACCCCTAGCGGGAGGCTCCTACAATGAGCAGTTCTTC.

The rearrangement joins TRBV19 to TRBJ2-3, with 14 bases matching TRBD2. After removal of 10 bases from V and 1 base from J, the junction contained 10 bases not matched to a gene. This CDR3 contains 17 residues. Germline V lookup: CDR1 LNHDA, CDR2 SQIVND (reference sequence). The CDR3 DNA reads as TGTGCCACCACGGGACTAGCGGGAGTGGGAGGCACAGATACGCAGTATTTT. Protein product: CATTGLAGVGGTDTQYF.

V and J are TRBV9 and TRBJ1-5; D unresolved. The CDR3 consists of 14 residues. V gave up 0 bases and J gave up 0 bases, with 4 bases separating them. CDR1 and CDR2 (germline): SGDLS, YYNGEE. The CDR3 nucleotides are TGTGCCAGCAGCGTAGGAGATAGCAATCAGCCCCAGCATTTT. Protein product: CASSVGDSNQPQHF.

The J gene is TRBJ2-1, the V gene TRBV28, with 9 bases matching TRBD2. Germline CDR1 and CDR2: MDHEN and SYDVKM. J was trimmed by 9 bases and V by 6 bases; bases with no gene match: 12. This CDR3 spans 15 amino acids. CDR3 sequence: CASSRRGGGGVEQFF. Written as DNA, the CDR3 is TGTGCCAGCAGCCGCCGGGGGGGCGGGGGGGTTGAGCAGTTCTTC.

The chain has TRBV7-9 and TRBJ2-5; 10 bases are a match to TRBD2. Losses at the gene ends were 5 bases for V and 2 bases for J; bases not matched to a gene: 8. This CDR3 is 16 amino acids long. Germline V gene lookup returns CDR1 SEHNR and CDR2 FQNEAQ (reference sequence). Here the CDR3 DNA reads TGTGCCAGCAGCCTTGGGACTAGCGACCCGCAAGAGACCCAGTACTTC. Protein: CASSLGTSDPQETQYF.

The CDR3 protein is CASSLSGLGNSPLHF. CDR3 DNA sequence: TGTGCCAGCAGCTTATCAGGGTTGGGGAATTCACCCCTCCACTTT. The chain recombines TRBV7-2 with TRBJ1-6, with D possibly matching TRBD1 (5 bases). Germline assignment: CDR1 SGHTA and CDR2 FQGNSA. The CDR3 is 15 residues long. Deletions cut 2 bases from V and 7 bases from J, with 12 bases between.

The chain is built from TRBV11-2 and TRBJ1-2; D is uncertain. Trimming removed 5 bases from V and 0 bases from J, with 7 bases in between. Germline lookup yields CDR1 SGHAT and CDR2 FQNNGV. This CDR3 region has 13 residues. The DNA for the CDR3 is TGTGCCAGCAGCGTAACAGCTAACTATGGCTACACCTTC. Residues: CASSVTANYGYTF.

This clone was observed a handful of times. Here the CDR3 DNA reads TGCGCCAGCAGCTTGGCGCTAGCCGGAGGGGGCGATGAGCAGTTCTTC. Its translation: CASSLALAGGGDEQFF. The chain uses TRBV5-1 and TRBJ2-1, with D perhaps matching TRBD1 (7 bases). In germline, CDR1 is SGHRS, CDR2 YFSETQ. Trimming shortened V by 0 bases and J by 8 bases, and 18 bases separated the two germline ends. The CDR3 is 16 amino acids. Full variable domain (remainder filled in from reference TRBV5-1 and TRBJ2-1): KAGVTQTPRYLIKTRGQQVTLSCSPISGHRSVSWYQQTPGQGLQFLFEYFSETQRNKGNFPGRFSGRQFSNSRSEMNVSTLELGDSALYLCASSLALAGGGDEQFFGPGTRLTVL.

The rearrangement joins TRBV4-2 to TRBJ2-3, with D maybe TRBD1 (5 bases). V shed 0 bases and J shed 0 bases, with 16 bases lying between them. Germline loops: CDR1 LGHNA, CDR2 YNFKEQ. This CDR3 has 18 amino acids. The CDR3 DNA reads as TGTGCCAGCAGCCAAGATTCATTTTTTAGGACAAGCACAGATACGCAGTATTTT. Protein sequence: CASSQDSFFRTSTDTQYF.

V is TRBV7-3 and J is TRBJ2-1, with unresolved D. The V gene lost 5 bases and the J gene lost 0 bases, with 8 bases spanning the gap. Germline V gene sequence: CDR1 SGHTA, CDR2 FQGTGA. The CDR3 contains 14 residues. This CDR3 is CASSLSSSYNEQFF. The CDR3 nucleotides read TGTGCCAGCAGCCTCTCTAGCTCCTACAATGAGCAGTTCTTC.

This chain joins TRBV6-5 and TRBJ1-5; 8 nucleotides line up with TRBD1. Germline V CDR1 and CDR2: MNHEY, SVGAGI. The CDR3 totals 15 residues. J gave up 3 bases and V 4 bases, and 5 bases lay outside the gene matches. The CDR3 sequence: CASSLTGGTNQPQHF. The DNA for the CDR3 is TGTGCCAGCAGTTTAACAGGGGGTACCAATCAGCCCCAGCATTTT.

With respect to this clone: One junction end does not reproduce the germline sequence, and a read error may be involved. This chain connects TRBV28 to TRBJ2-4; the D gene is possibly TRBD2 (6 bases). Germline V gene data show CDR1 as MDHEN and CDR2 as SYDVKM. This CDR3 has 15 residues. The DNA of the CDR3 is TGTGCCAGCAGAGGGGCGGGGTTAGCCAAAAACATTCAGTGCTTC. Translation gives CASRGAGLAKNIQCF.

This clone was found a few times. The chain links TRBV7-8 to TRBJ2-1, with 8 bases that match TRBD2. This CDR3 has 13 residues. Germline CDR1 reads SGHVS; CDR2 reads FQNEAQ. Trimming removed 5 bases from V and 6 bases from J; junction bases left unmatched: 3. In DNA, the CDR3 is TGTGCCAGCAGCGGACTAGCCAGCAATGAGCAGTTCTTC. Protein product: CASSGLASNEQFF.